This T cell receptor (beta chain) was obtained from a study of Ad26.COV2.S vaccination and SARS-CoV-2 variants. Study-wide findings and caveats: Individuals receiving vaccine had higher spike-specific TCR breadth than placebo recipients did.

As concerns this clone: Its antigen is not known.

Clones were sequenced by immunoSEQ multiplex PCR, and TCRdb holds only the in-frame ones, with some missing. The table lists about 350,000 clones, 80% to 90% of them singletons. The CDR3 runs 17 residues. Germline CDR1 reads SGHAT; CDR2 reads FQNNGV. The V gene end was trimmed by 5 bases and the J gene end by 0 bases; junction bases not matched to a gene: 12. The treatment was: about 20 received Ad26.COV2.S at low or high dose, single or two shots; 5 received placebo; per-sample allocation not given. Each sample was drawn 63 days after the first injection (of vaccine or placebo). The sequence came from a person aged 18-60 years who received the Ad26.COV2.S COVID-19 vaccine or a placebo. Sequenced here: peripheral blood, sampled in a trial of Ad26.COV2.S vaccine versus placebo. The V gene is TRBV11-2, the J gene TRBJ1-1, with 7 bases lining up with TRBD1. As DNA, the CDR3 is TGTGCCAGCAGCCTCCACAGGGGAAGAGGCCTGAACACTGAAGCTTTCTTT. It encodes CASSLHRGRGLNTEAFF.